This TCR beta chain was recovered during a study of Graves' ophthalmopathy and Graves' hyperthyroidism. The V segment lost 7 bases and the J segment 4 bases; nucleotides outside the gene matches: 11. Germline CDR1 and CDR2: SEHNR and FQNEAQ (reference sequence). The CDR3 contains 15 residues. This clonotype was found a few times. As the template, RNA transcripts were used to amplify TCR beta CDR3 regions. The first round was an RT-PCR with HTBI primers, and the second round was a multiplex PCR. TCRdb reanalysed the multiplex PCR reads using MiXCR and keeps one entry per CDR3 protein. The data show about 380,000 distinct CDR3 sequences, roughly 15% seen once.

The receptor's source is a woman aged 18-29 years with stable Graves' hyperthyroidism. Sequenced material: peripheral blood. This chain links TRBV7-9 with TRBJ1-1; 8 bases map to TRBD1. The DNA for the CDR3 is TGTGCCAGCACGTACAGGGGGTTTGTAGGCACTGAAGCTTTCTTT. This gives the protein CASTYRGFVGTEAFF.